This T cell receptor beta chain was documented in a study of blood T cell repertoires in COVID-19. Study in general: PBMCs, B-cell-depleted T cells, or T cells were the source of the cDNA or gDNA that made up the material.

Per the authors' pipeline: Amplified reference gene primers provided the basis for estimating nucleated cell counts. Sequenced by immunoSEQ multiplex PCR; TCRdb stores in-frame clones only, minus some. D and trimming come from the DNA, and the V and J calls and clone size come from that table. Of 200,000 to 250,000 clones in the sample, 84% were seen once. The V and J ends lost 6 bases and 1 base, in that order; junction bases with no gene match: 7. Germline-derived CDR1 and CDR2 are LNHDA and SQIVND (reference sequence). CDR3 length: 15 amino acids. The sample was peripheral blood. The TCR was taken from a woman of 80 years or more with active or convalescent COVID-19. The V call is TRBV19, the J call TRBJ1-1; 8 positions match TRBD1. CDR3 DNA sequence: TGTGCCAGTAGAGACCCGGGACAGGAGAACACTGAAGCTTTCTTT. This gives the protein CASRDPGQENTEAFF.